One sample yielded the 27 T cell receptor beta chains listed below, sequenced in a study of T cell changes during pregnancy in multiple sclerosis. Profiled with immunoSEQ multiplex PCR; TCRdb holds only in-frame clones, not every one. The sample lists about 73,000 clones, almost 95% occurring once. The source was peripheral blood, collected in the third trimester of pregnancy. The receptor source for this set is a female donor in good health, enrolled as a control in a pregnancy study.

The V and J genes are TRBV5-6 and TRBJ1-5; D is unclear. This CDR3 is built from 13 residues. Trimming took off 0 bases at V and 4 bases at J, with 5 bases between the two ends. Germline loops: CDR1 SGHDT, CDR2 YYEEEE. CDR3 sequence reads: CASSLGQNQPQHF. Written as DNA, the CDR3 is TGTGCCAGCAGCTTGGGGCAGAATCAGCCCCAGCATTTT.

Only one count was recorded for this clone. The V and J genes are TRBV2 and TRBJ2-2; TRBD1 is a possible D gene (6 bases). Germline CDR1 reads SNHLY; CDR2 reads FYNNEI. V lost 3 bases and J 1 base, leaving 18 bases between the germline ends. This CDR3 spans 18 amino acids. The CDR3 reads CASSDSWTARRNTGELFF. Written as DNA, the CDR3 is TGTGCCAGCAGTGATTCTTGGACAGCCCGAAGGAACACCGGGGAGCTGTTTTTT.

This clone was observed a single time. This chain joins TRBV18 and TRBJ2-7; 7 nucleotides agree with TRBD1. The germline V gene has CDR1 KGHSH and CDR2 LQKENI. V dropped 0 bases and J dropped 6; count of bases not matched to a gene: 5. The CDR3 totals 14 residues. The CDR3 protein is CASSPPRQGSEQYF. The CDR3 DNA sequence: TGTGCCAGCTCACCACCGCGACAGGGATCCGAGCAGTACTTC.

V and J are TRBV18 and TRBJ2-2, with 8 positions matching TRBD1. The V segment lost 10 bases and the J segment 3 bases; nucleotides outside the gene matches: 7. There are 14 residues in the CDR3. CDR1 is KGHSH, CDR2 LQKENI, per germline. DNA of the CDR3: TGTGCCACAAAGGACAGGGTGGACACCGGGGAGCTGTTTTTT. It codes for CATKDRVDTGELFF.

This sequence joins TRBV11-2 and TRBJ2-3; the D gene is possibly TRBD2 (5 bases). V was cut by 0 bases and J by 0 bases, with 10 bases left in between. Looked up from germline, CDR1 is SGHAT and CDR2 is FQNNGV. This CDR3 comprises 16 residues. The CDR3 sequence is CASSLEGSASTDTQYF. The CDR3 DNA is TGTGCCAGCAGCTTAGAGGGTAGCGCGAGCACAGATACGCAGTATTTT.

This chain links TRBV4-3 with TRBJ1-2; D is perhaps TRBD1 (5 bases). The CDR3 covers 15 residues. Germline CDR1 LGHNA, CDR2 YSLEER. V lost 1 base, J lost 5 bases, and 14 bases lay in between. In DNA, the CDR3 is TGCGCCAGCAGCCAAGGGACAAGCCCTAGGTATGGCTACACCTTC. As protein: CASSQGTSPRYGYTF.

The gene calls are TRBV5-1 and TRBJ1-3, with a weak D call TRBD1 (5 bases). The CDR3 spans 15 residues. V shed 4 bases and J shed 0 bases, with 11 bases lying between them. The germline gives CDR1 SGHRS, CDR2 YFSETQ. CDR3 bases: TGCGCCAGCAGCGGGGAGGGGTCCTCTGGAAACACCATATATTTT. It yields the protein CASSGEGSSGNTIYF.

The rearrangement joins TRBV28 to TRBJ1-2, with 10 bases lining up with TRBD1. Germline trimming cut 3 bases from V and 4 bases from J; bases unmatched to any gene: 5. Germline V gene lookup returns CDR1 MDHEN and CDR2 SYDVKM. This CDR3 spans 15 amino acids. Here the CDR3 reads CASSFRDRGAYGYTF. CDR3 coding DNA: TGTGCCAGCAGTTTTCGGGACAGGGGAGCCTATGGCTACACCTTC.

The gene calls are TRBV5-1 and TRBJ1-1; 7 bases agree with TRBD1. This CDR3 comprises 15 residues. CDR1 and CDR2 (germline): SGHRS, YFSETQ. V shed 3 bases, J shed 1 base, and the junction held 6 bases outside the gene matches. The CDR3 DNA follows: TGCGCCAGCAGCTCGAGGACAGGACAGAACACTGAAGCTTTCTTT. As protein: CASSSRTGQNTEAFF.

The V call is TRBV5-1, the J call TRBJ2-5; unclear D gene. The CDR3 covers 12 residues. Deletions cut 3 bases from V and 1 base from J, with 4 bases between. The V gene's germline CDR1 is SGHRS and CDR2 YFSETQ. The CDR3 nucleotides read TGCGCCAGCAGCTCTCCCCAAGAGACCCAGTACTTC. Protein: CASSSPQETQYF.

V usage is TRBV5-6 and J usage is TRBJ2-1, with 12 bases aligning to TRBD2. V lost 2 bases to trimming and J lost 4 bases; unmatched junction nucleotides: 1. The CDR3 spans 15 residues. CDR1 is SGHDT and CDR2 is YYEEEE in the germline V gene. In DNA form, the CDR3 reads TGTGCCAGCAGCTTCGGACTAGCGGGATACAATGAGCAGTTCTTC. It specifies CASSFGLAGYNEQFF.

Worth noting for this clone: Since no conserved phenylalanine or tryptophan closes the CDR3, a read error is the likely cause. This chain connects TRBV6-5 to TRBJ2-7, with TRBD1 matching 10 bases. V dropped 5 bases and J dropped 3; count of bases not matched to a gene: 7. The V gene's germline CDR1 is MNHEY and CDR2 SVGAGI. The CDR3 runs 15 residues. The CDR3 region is CASSNYRDRGYEQYL. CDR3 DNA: TGTGCCAGCAGTAATTACCGGGACAGGGGCTACGAGCAGTACCTC.

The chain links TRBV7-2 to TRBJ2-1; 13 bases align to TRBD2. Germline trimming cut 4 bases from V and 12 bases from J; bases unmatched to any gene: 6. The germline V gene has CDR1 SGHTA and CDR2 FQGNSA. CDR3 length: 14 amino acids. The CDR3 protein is CASSSGLAGVMQFF. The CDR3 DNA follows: TGTGCCAGCAGCTCAGGACTAGCGGGAGTCATGCAGTTCTTC.

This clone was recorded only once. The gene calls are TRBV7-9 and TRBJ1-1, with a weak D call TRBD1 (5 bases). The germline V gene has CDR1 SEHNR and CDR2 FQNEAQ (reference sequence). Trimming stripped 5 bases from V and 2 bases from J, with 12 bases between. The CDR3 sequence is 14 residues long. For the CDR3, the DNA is TGTGCCAGCAGCCGGGCCCAGGGCAACACTGAAGCTTTCTTT. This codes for CASSRAQGNTEAFF.

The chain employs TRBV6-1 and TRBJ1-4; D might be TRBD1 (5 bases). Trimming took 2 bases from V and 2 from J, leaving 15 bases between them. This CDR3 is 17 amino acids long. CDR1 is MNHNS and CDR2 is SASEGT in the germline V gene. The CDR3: CASSEFGREGTNEKLFF. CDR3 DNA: TGTGCCAGCAGTGAATTCGGCAGGGAGGGGACTAATGAAAAACTGTTTTTT.

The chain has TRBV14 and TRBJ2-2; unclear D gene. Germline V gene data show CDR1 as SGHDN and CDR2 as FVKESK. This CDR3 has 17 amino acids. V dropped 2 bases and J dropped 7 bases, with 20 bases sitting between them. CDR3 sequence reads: CASSQLTDDFNGGELFF. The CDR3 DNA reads TGTGCCAGCAGCCAATTGACGGATGACTTCAACGGCGGGGAGCTGTTTTTT.

Written as DNA, the CDR3 is TGTGCCAGCCTCACTTTCGGGACAGGGGACGGTGGCTACACCTTC. It specifies CASLTFGTGDGGYTF. The V call is TRBV28, the J call TRBJ1-2, with 10 bases fitting TRBD1. The junction had 13 bases not matched to a gene; V was cut back by 8 bases and J by 7 bases. This CDR3 has 15 amino acids. Per the germline V gene, CDR1 is MDHEN and CDR2 is SYDVKM.

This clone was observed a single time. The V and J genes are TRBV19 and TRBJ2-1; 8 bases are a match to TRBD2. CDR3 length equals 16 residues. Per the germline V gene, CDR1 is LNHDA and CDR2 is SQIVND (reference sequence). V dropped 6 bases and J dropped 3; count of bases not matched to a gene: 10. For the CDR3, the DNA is TGTGCCAGTAGCCATATTACCCGGGGGGGCTACAATGAGCAGTTCTTC. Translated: CASSHITRGGYNEQFF.

Here the CDR3 reads CASSLAAQPDTDTQYF. The CDR3 DNA follows: TGCGCCAGCAGCTTGGCTGCGCAACCTGACACAGATACGCAGTATTTT. This chain uses TRBV5-1 with TRBJ2-3, with no clear D. The germline gives CDR1 SGHRS, CDR2 YFSETQ. The CDR3 loop spans 16 amino acids. V lost 0 bases and J lost 2, with 13 bases in between.

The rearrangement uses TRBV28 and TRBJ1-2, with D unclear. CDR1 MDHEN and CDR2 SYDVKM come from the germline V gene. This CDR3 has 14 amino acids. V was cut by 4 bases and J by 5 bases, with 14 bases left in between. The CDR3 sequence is CASSSPVEAYGYTF. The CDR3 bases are TGTGCCAGCAGTTCCCCGGTGGAGGCTTATGGCTACACCTTC.

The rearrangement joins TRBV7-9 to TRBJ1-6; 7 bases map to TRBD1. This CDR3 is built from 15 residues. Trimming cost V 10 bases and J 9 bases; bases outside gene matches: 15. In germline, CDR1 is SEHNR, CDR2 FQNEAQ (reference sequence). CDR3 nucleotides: TGTGCCACCGAGCTCGCGGAGGGGGCTGCTTCACCCCTCCACTTT. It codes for CATELAEGAASPLHF.

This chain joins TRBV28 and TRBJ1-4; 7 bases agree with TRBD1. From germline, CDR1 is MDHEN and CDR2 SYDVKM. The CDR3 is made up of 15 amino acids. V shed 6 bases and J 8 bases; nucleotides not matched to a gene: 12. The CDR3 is CASRLPTGSREKLFF. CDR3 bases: TGTGCCAGCAGGTTGCCGACAGGGAGTAGGGAAAAACTGTTTTTT.

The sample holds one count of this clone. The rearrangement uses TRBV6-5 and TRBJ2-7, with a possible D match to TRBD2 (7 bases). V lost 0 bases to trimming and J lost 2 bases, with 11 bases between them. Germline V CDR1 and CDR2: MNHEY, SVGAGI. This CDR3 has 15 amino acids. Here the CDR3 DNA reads TGTGCCAGCAGTTACTCGAGGGGGGGGCCCTACGAGCAGTACTTC. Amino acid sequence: CASSYSRGGPYEQYF.

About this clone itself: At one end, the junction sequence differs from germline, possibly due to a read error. CDR3 DNA: TGTGCCAGCAGCCTAGCGGGTGAGCGGGGACAAGAGACCCAGTACTTC. This translates into CASSLAGERGQETQYF. The chain has TRBV7-9 and TRBJ2-5; 8 nucleotides line up with TRBD2. This CDR3 spans 16 amino acids. CDR1 SEHNR and CDR2 FQNEAQ come from the germline V gene (reference sequence).

The CDR3 here is CASSLDGNTGELFF. CDR3 nucleotide sequence: TGTGCCAGCAGCTTAGACGGGAACACCGGGGAGCTGTTTTTT. This rearrangement joins TRBV13 to TRBJ2-2; D call uncertain. Trimming removed 1 base at V and 1 base at J, with 4 bases between. Germline CDR1 PRHDT, CDR2 FYEKMQ (reference sequence). There are 14 residues in the CDR3. Supplemented by reference TRBV13 and TRBJ2-2, the full variable domain reads AAGVIQSPRHLIKEKRETATLKCYPIPRHDTVYWYQQGPGQDPQFLISFYEKMQSDKGSIPDRFSAQQFSDYHSELNMSSLELGDSALYFCASSLDGNTGELFFGEGSRLTVL.

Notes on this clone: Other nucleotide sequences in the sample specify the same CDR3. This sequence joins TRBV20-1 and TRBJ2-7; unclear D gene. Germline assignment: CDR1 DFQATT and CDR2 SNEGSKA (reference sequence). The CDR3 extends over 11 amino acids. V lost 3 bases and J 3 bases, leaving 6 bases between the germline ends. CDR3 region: CSASSGYEQYF. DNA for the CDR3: TGCAGTGCTAGCTCAGGCTACGAGCAGTACTTC.

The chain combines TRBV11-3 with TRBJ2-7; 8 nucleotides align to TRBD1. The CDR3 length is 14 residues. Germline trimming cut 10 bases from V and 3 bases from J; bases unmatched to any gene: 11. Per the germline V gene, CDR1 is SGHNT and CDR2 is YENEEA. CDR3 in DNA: TGTGCCAATAGCCCGTGGACAGGGAACTACGAGCAGTACTTC. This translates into CANSPWTGNYEQYF. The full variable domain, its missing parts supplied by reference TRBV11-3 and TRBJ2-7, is EAGVVQSPRYKIIEKKQPVAFWCNPISGHNTLYWYLQNLGQGPELLIRYENEEAVDDSQLPKDRFSAERLKGVDSTLKIQPAELGDSAVYLCANSPWTGNYEQYFGPGTRLTVT.